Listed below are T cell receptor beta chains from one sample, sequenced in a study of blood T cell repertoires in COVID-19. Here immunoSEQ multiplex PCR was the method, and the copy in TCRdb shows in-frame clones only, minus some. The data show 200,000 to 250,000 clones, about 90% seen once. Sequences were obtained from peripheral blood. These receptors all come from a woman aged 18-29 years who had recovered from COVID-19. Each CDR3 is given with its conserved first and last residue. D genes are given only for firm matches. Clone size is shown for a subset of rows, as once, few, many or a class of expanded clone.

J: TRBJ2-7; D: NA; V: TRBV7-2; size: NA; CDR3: CASSLDYQTSSYEQYF; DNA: TGTGCCAGCAGCTTAGACTACCAAACGAGCTCCTACGAGCAGTACTTC
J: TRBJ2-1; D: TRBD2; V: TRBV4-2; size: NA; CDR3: CASSQTSGTNEQFF; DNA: TGTGCCAGCAGCCAGACTAGCGGGACCAATGAGCAGTTCTTC
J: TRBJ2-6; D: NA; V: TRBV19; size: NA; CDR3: CASSITVRSSNVLTF; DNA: TGTGCCAGTAGTATAACGGTCAGGTCCTCCAACGTCCTGACTTTC
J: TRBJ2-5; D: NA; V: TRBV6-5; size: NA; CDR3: CASSYQTGIQETQYF; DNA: TGTGCCAGCAGTTACCAGACAGGTATACAAGAGACCCAGTACTTC
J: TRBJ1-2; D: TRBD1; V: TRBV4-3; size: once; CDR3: CASSQTDRDGYGYTF; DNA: TGCGCCAGCAGCCAGACAGACAGGGATGGGTATGGCTACACCTTC
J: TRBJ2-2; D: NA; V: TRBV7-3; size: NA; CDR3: CASSKTPNTGELFF; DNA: TGTGCCAGCAGCAAAACTCCGAACACCGGGGAGCTGTTTTTT
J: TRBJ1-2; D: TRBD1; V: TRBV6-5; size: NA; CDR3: CASSVGDRTETF; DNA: TGTGCCAGCAGCGTAGGGGACAGAACGGAGACCTTC
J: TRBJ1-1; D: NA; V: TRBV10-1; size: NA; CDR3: CARGIGNTEAFF; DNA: TGCGCTCGGGGGATCGGAAACACTGAAGCTTTCTTT
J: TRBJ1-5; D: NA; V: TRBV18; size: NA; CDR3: CASSPSVSQPQHF; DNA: TGTGCCAGCTCACCATCGGTTTCTCAGCCCCAGCATTTT
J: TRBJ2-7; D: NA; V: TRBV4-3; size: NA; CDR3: CASSQAARGYEQYF; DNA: TGCGCCAGCAGCCAGGCGGCGAGAGGCTACGAGCAGTACTTC
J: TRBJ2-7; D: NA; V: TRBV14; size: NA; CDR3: CASSLGADYSYEQYF; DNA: TGTGCCAGCAGCCTCGGCGCGGACTACTCCTACGAGCAGTACTTC
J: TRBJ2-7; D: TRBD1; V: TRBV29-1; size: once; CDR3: CSVVGTGLSYEQYF; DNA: TGCAGCGTTGTAGGGACAGGGCTCTCCTACGAGCAGTACTTC
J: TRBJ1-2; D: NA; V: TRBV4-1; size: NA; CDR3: CASSQGASGGYTF; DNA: TGCGCCAGCAGCCAAGGGGCATCGGGAGGCTACACCTTC
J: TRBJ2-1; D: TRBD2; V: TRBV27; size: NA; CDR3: CASSQASGIYNEQFF; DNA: TGTGCCAGCAGCCAGGCTAGCGGGATCTACAATGAGCAGTTCTTC
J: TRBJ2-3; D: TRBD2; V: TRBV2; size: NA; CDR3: CASRERTSGEFDTQYF; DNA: TGTGCCAGCAGGGAAAGGACTAGCGGGGAGTTCGATACGCAGTATTTT